This TCR beta chain was sequenced for a study of shared clonotypes between healthy human individuals. Study-wide context: CD4 naive cells filled three plates per donor, CD4 memory three, CD8 naive two and CD8 memory one. Study-level results: A reduction in generation probabilities was seen for non-shared clonotypes relative to those shared by all four donors.

Concerning this clone itself: What it binds is not known.

Those who donated were healthy HIV-negative adults, with no recent acute infections or vaccinations reported. Using immunoSEQ multiplex PCR, the repertoire was profiled, and TCRdb retains in-frame clones only, with some absent. The data show 2.5 million or so clones, 90% to 95% seen once. The sample was naive CD4+ T cells sorted from blood. Subset defined: CD45RA+ positively selected. This receptor was identified in a man aged 18 to 35 in good health.

The CDR3 sequence: CASSLARLDTQYF. The CDR3 coding sequence is TGTGCCAGCAGCTTAGCCCGTCTTGATACGCAGTATTTT. The gene calls are TRBV7-2 and TRBJ2-3, with unresolved D. The CDR3 totals 13 residues. Looked up from germline, CDR1 is SGHTA and CDR2 is FQGNSA. Trimming cost V 0 bases and J 6 bases, with 7 bases left between them. The variable domain in full, completed from reference TRBV7-2 and TRBJ2-3, reads GAGVSQSPSNKVTEKGKDVELRCDPISGHTALYWYRQSLGQGLEFLIYFQGNSAPDKSGLPSDRFSAERTGGSVSTLTIQRTQQEDSAVYLCASSLARLDTQYFGPGTRLTVL.